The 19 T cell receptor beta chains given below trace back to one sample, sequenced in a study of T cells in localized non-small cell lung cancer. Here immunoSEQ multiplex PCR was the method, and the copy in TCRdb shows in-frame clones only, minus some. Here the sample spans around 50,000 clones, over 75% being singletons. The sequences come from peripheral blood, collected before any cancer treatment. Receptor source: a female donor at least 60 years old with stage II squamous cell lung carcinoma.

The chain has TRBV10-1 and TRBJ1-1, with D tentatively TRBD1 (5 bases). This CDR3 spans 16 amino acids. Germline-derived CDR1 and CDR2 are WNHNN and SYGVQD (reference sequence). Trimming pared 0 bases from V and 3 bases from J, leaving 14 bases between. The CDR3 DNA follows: TGCGCCAGCAGTGAGTCGTCCGGAGGGGCGGACACTGAAGCTTTCTTT. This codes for CASSESSGGADTEAFF.

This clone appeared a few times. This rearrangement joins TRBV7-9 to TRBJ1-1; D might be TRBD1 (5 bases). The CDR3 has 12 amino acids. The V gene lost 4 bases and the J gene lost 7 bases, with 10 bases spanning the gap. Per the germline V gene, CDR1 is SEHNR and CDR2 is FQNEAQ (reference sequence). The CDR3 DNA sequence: TGTGCCAGCAGCTCGCGACAGCGTGAAGCTTTCTTT. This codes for CASSSRQREAFF.

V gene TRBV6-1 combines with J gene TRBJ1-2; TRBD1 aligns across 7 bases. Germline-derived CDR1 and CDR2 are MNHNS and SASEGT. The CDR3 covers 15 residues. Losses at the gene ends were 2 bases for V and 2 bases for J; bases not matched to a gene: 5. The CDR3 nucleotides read TGTGCCAGCAGTGAAAGGACAGGCCCCAACTATGGCTACACCTTC. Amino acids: CASSERTGPNYGYTF.

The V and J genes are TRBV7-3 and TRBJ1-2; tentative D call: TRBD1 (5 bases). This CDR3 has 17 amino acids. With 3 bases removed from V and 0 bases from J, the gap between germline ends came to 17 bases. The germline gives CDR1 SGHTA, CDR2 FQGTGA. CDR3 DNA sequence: TGTGCCAGCAGCTTTGACGGCAGGGCTGGATCTAACTATGGCTACACCTTC. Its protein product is CASSFDGRAGSNYGYTF.

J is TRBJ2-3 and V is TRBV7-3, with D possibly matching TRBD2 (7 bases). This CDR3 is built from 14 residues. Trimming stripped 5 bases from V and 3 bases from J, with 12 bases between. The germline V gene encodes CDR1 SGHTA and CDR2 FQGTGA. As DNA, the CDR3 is TGTGCCAGCAGCATTGCGGGGGCTACAGATACGCAGTATTTT. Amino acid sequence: CASSIAGATDTQYF.

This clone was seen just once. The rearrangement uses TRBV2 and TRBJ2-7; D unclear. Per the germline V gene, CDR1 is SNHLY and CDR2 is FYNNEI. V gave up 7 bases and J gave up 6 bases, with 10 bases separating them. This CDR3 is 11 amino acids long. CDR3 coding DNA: TGTGCCAGCACCCTGGTGTCCGAGCAGTACTTC. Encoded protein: CASTLVSEQYF.

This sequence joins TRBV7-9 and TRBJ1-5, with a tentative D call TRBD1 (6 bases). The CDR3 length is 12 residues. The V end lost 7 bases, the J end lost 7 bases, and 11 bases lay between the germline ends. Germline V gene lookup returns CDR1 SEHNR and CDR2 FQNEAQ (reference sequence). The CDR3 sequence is CASTYRDQPQHF. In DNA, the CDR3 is TGTGCCAGCACGTACAGGGACCAGCCCCAGCATTTT. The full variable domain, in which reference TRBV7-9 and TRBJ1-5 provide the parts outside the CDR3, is DTGVSQNPRHKITKRGQNVTFRCDPISEHNRLYWYRQTLGQGPEFLTYFQNEAQLEKSRLLSDRFSAERPKGSFSTLEIQRTEQGDSAMYLCASTYRDQPQHFGDGTRLSIL.

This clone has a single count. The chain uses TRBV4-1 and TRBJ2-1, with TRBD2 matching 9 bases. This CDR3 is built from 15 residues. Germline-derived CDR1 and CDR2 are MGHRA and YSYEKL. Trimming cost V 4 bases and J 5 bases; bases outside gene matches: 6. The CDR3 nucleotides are TGCGCCAGCAGCCCCACTAGCGGGCATAACAATGAGCAGTTCTTC. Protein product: CASSPTSGHNNEQFF.

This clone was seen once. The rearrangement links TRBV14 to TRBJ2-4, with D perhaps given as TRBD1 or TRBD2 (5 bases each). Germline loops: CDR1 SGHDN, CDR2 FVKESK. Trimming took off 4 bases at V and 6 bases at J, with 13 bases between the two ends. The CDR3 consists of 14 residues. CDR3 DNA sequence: TGTGCCAGCAGCCCCTGGGACGGTAGAAACATTCAGTACTTC. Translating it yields CASSPWDGRNIQYF.

For the CDR3, the DNA is TGTGCCAGCAGTGCCCACAGGGGGCGGAGCACTGAAGCTTTCTTT. It specifies CASSAHRGRSTEAFF. The rearrangement joins TRBV28 to TRBJ1-1; 9 nucleotides match TRBD1. The V segment lost 5 bases and the J segment 4 bases; nucleotides outside the gene matches: 8. Germline assignment: CDR1 MDHEN and CDR2 SYDVKM. The CDR3 is 15 amino acids.

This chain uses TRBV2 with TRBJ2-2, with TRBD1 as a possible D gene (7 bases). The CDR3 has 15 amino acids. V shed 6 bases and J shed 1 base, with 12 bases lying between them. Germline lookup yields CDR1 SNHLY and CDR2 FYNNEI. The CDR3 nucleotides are TGTGCCAGCAGGTGGGGGGACAGGAACACCGGGGAGCTGTTTTTT. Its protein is CASRWGDRNTGELFF.

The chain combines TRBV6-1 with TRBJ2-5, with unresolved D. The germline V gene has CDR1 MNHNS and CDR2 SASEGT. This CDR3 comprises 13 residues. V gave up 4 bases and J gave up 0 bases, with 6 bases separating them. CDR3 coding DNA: TGTGCCAGCAGTGCCCGGAACCAAGAGACCCAGTACTTC. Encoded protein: CASSARNQETQYF.

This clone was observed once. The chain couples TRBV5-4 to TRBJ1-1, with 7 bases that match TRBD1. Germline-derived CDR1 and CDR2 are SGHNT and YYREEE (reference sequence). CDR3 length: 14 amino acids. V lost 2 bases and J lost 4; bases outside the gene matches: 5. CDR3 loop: CASSLGDRGTEAFF. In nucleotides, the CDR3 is TGTGCCAGCAGCTTAGGGGACAGAGGCACTGAAGCTTTCTTT.

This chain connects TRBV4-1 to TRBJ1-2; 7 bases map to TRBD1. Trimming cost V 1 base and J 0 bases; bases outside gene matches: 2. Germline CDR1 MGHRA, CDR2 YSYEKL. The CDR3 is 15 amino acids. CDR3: CASSQGQGPNYGYTF. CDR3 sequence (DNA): TGCGCCAGCAGCCAAGGACAGGGACCTAACTATGGCTACACCTTC.

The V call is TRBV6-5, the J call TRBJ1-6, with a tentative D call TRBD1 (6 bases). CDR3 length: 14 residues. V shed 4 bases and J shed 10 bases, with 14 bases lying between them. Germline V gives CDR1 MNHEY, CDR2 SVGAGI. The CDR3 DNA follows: TGTGCCAGCAGTTCGGGGGGCGCAAACTCACCCCTCCACTTT. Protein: CASSSGGANSPLHF.

The CDR3 DNA follows: TGCGCCAGCAGCCGCGGGACTAGCGGGAAAGAGACCCAGTACTTC. Translated: CASSRGTSGKETQYF. The V gene is TRBV5-1, the J gene TRBJ2-5; 13 nucleotides line up with TRBD2. With 4 bases clipped from V and 3 bases from J, the junction kept 3 bases outside the gene matches. Germline CDR1 reads SGHRS; CDR2 reads YFSETQ. The CDR3 is 15 residues long.

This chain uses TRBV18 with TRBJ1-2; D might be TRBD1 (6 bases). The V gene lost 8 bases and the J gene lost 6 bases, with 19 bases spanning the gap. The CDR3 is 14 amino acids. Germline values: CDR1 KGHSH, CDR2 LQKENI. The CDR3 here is CASAPLGQGNGYTF. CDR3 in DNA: TGTGCCAGCGCGCCGCTAGGGCAGGGGAATGGCTACACCTTC.

This CDR3 reads CAWSVRGGGKLFF. The CDR3 DNA sequence: TGTGCCTGGAGTGTACGGGGAGGTGGAAAACTGTTTTTT. The J gene is TRBJ1-4, the V gene TRBV30; no reliable D call. The CDR3 has 13 amino acids. V shed 0 bases and J shed 10 bases, with 12 bases lying between them. Germline V gene sequence: CDR1 GTSNPN, CDR2 SVGIG (reference sequence).

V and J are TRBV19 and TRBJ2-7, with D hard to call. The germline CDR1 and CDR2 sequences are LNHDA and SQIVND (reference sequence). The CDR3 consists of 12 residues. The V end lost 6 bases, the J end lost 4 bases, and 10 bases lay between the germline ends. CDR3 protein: CASSSDLYEQYF. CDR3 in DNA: TGTGCCAGTAGCTCCGACCTGTACGAGCAGTACTTC.